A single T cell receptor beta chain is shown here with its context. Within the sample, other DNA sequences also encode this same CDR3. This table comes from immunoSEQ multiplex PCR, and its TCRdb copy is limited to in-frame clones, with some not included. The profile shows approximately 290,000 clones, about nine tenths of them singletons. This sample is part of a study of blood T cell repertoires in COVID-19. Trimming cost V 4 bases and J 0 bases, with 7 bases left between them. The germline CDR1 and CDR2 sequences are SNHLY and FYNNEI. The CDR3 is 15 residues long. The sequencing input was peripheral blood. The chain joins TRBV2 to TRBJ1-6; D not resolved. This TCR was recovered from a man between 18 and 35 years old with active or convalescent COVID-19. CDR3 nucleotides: TGTGCCAGCAGTGTTGGGAGCTCCTATAATTCACCCCTCCACTTT. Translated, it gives CASSVGSSYNSPLHF. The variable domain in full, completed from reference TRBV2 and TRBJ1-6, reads EPEVTQTPSHQVTQMGQEVILRCVPISNHLYFYWYRQILGQKVEFLVSFYNNEISEKSEIFDDQFSVERPDGSNFTLKIRSTKLEDSAMYFCASSVGSSYNSPLHFGNGTRLTVT.